This T cell receptor (beta chain) emerged from a study of neurological immune-mediated disorders. Overall study findings and caveats: None of the CDR3 amino acid sequences found in expanded clones was shared across subjects. This suggests that the TCR-beta repertoires were private in all groups.

cDNA synthesis was performed by 5'RACE with 10-nucleotide random UMIs. Every sequencing run generated over 170 million TCR-beta sequences from 15-18 subjects. TCRdb reanalysed the 5' RACE reads using MiXCR and keeps one entry per CDR3 protein. Of around 100,000 distinct CDR3 sequences listed, 11% are singletons. Specified time point: longitudinal time-point 3. The study built unsorted libraries from 2 million PBMCs kept at -80 C. Between the trimmed V and J ends, which lost 1 base and 2 bases, there was a span of 8 bases. Looked up from germline, CDR1 is LGHNA and CDR2 is YNFKEQ. The CDR3 sequence is 14 residues long. This clonotype occurred many times. Its antigen is unidentified.

The sequencing sample was made of PBMCs. The receptor's source is a female donor with HTLV-1-associated myelopathy (HAM/TSP). This rearrangement joins TRBV4-2 to TRBJ1-1; D not resolved. CDR3 in DNA: TGTGCCAGCAGCCAAGTTGGCGGAAACACTGAAGCTTTCTTT. It is translated as CASSQVGGNTEAFF.